Listed below are T cell receptor beta chains from one sample, sequenced in a study of OX40 agonist ivuxolimab in advanced cancers. Sequencing used immunoSEQ multiplex PCR; TCRdb keeps in-frame clones, though not all of them. Seen here are 150,000 to 190,000 clones, 90% to 95% observed once, and the top ten hold about 0.33%. Sequencing used CD4+ or CD8+ T cells sorted from blood, obtained in a trial of the OX40 agonist ivuxolimab. Receptors were obtained from an adult with an advanced solid tumor such as melanoma, head and neck, liver or kidney cancer. The CDR3 runs from the conserved cysteine through the conserved F or W. A D gene is named only where the DNA matches it firmly. The size of a clone is reported for some rows only, either as once, few or many, or as a class for expanded clones.

size	V	D	J	DNA	CDR3
-	TRBV4-1	TRBD1	TRBJ2-6	TGCGCCAGCAGCCAAGAGCCCCCGCGGAGACAGGGAGCTGGGGCCAACGTCCTGACTTTC	CASSQEPPRRQGAGANVLTF
-	TRBV21-1	-	TRBJ2-5	TGTGCCAGCAGCAAAGAGGGGGAGGAGACCCAGTACTTC	CASSKEGEETQYF
-	TRBV19	TRBD1	TRBJ1-4	TGTGCCAGCACAGGGGCGGCCGCAACTAATGAAAAACTGTTTTTT	CASTGAAATNEKLFF
-	TRBV4-1	-	TRBJ2-7	TGCGCCAGCACCCCGAGGCTCAGCTCCTACGAGCAGTACTTC	CASTPRLSSYEQYF
-	TRBV25-1	-	TRBJ1-4	TGTGCCAGCAGTGAACCCGGTGGGGCGAGTAATGAAAAACTGTTTTTT	CASSEPGGASNEKLFF
-	TRBV10-3	-	TRBJ1-2	TGTGCCATCAGCCTAGGACCCCTCGGAAACTATGGCTACACCTTC	CAISLGPLGNYGYTF
-	TRBV2	-	TRBJ1-2	TGTGCCAGCAGTGAATGGGGGGTCGGATATGGCTACACCTTC	CASSEWGVGYGYTF
-	TRBV2	TRBD2	TRBJ2-7	TGTGCCAGCCAGGTGAGGGAGGGCTCCTACGAGCAGTACTTC	CASQVREGSYEQYF
-	TRBV7-2	-	TRBJ2-5	TGTGCCAGCAGCTTACAGGCGGGGCTCCAAGAGACCCAGTACTTC	CASSLQAGLQETQYF
-	TRBV27	-	TRBJ2-5	TGTGCCAGGCCAGCGTTCCGGGGGACCCAAGAGACCCAGTACTTC	CARPAFRGTQETQYF
-	TRBV9	TRBD2	TRBJ2-4	TGTGCCAGCAGCCTCGGGTTAGCGGGGGCCCCTTACTCAGCCAAAAACATTCAGTACTTC	CASSLGLAGAPYSAKNIQYF
-	TRBV5-1	TRBD2	TRBJ2-5	TGCGCCAGCAGCCTCCCGGGTAGCGGGGGGAAAGAGACCCAGTACTTC	CASSLPGSGGKETQYF
-	TRBV5-6	TRBD2	TRBJ2-3	TGTGCCAGCAGCTTGGGGGGACTAGCGGGATTCACAGATACGCAGTATTTT	CASSLGGLAGFTDTQYF
once	TRBV6-6	-	TRBJ1-5	TGTGCCAGCAGTTACGCCCCCAGGGAGCCCCAGCATTTT	CASSYAPREPQHF
once	TRBV28	-	TRBJ2-1	TGTGCCAGCAGAGATTACAATGAGCAGTTCTTC	CASRDYNEQFF
once	TRBV9	-	TRBJ2-1	TGTGCCAGCAGCCCTCGGGACTGGGACAATGAGCAGTTCTTC	CASSPRDWDNEQFF
-	TRBV5-1	-	TRBJ2-1	TGCGCCAGCACGTTCAGGGAATACAATGAGCAGTTCTTC	CASTFREYNEQFF
-	TRBV28	-	TRBJ2-3	TGTGCCAGCAGTTCCTCTGGACTGAGGGCAGATACGCAGTATTTT	CASSSSGLRADTQYF
-	TRBV4-1	-	TRBJ1-5	TGCGCCAGCAGCCAAGGGGGCGTAGGTAGCAATCAGCCCCAGCATTTT	CASSQGGVGSNQPQHF
-	TRBV18	-	TRBJ1-2	TGTGCCAGCTCACCTCTAGGGAGCGGACCAACCTATGGCTACACCTTC	CASSPLGSGPTYGYTF
-	TRBV12-5	TRBD2	TRBJ2-7	TGTGCTAGTGGTTTGGTACCTACTAGCGGGAGTTACGAGCAGTACTTC	CASGLVPTSGSYEQYF
-	TRBV15	-	TRBJ2-1	TGTGCCACCAGCAGAGATCAGGCGAGCTCCTACAATGAGCAGTTCTTC	CATSRDQASSYNEQFF
-	TRBV6-6	TRBD1	TRBJ2-7	TGTGCCAGCAGTTTCGGGACAGGGGCTAAAGAGCAGTACTTC	CASSFGTGAKEQYF
-	TRBV19	-	TRBJ1-3	TGTGCCAGTAGGCCACAGGGTTCGGGGGGAAACACCATATATTTT	CASRPQGSGGNTIYF
-	TRBV27	TRBD2	TRBJ2-1	TGTGCCAGCAGTTTCTACCTAGCGGGAGGCCAGTACAATGAGCAGTTCTTC	CASSFYLAGGQYNEQFF
-	TRBV5-4	TRBD2	TRBJ2-7	TGTGCCAGCAGCTTCGCCCTAGCGGGGGTCTCCTACGAGCAGTACTTC	CASSFALAGVSYEQYF
-	TRBV30	TRBD2	TRBJ2-2	TGTGCCCGACGTAAGGGACTAGCGGGAGGGCCGGGCACCGGGGAGCTGTTTTTT	CARRKGLAGGPGTGELFF
-	TRBV6-6	-	TRBJ2-3	TGTGCCAGCAGTCTGGGTCGTACGCAGTATTTT	CASSLGRTQYF
-	TRBV28	-	TRBJ2-7	TGTGCCAGCAGTTCTCCTTTAGGGGGGGGTAGGGCCTACGAGCAGTACTTC	CASSSPLGGGRAYEQYF
-	TRBV6-6	-	TRBJ1-1	TGTGCCAGCAGTAGGGGATCGGCCACTGAAGCTTTCTTT	CASSRGSATEAFF
-	TRBV19	-	TRBJ2-2	TGTGCCAGTACCCCCGCAACCACCGCCCCCGGGGAGCTGTTTTTT	CASTPATTAPGELFF
-	TRBV5-4	-	TRBJ1-3	TGTGCCAGCGGGGATCGACGCTCTGGAAACACCATATATTTT	CASGDRRSGNTIYF
-	TRBV7-9	TRBD2	TRBJ2-3	TGTGCCAGCAGCTTTTCAACTAGCGGTAGCACAGATACGCAGTATTTT	CASSFSTSGSTDTQYF
-	TRBV13	TRBD1	TRBJ1-3	TGTGCCAGCAGCTCGGGACAGGGACTAAACACCATATATTTT	CASSSGQGLNTIYF
-	TRBV18	-	TRBJ1-2	TGTGCCAGCTCACAGATTTGGGGACCGAACTATGGCTACACCTTC	CASSQIWGPNYGYTF
-	TRBV5-3	TRBD1	TRBJ1-5	TGTGCCAGAAGCCAAGATCACAGGGGGCTTGATGGTAGCAATCAGCCCCAGCATTTT	CARSQDHRGLDGSNQPQHF
-	TRBV7-2	-	TRBJ2-5	TGTGCCAGCAGCTTAAGGTCCCAGGGTATAGAGACCCAGTACTTC	CASSLRSQGIETQYF
-	TRBV18	TRBD2	TRBJ2-7	TGTGCCAGCTCCTCCCTAGCGGGTTCCTACGAGCAGTACTTC	CASSSLAGSYEQYF
once	TRBV5-8	-	TRBJ1-2	TGTGCCAGCAGCTACAACCTAAGGACAGCTAACTATGGCTACACCTTC	CASSYNLRTANYGYTF
-	TRBV19	-	TRBJ1-5	TGTGCCAGTACTTTAGAGGTTAGCACGGGGGCCCAGCATTTT	CASTLEVSTGAQHF
-	TRBV7-2	TRBD1	TRBJ1-2	TGTGCCAGCAGCGCAGACAGGGGGCTTTACTATGGCTACACCTTC	CASSADRGLYYGYTF
-	TRBV7-2	-	TRBJ1-1	TGTGCCAGCAGCGCCGGGGAGAACACTGAAGCTTTCTTT	CASSAGENTEAFF
-	TRBV6-1	-	TRBJ1-6	TGTGCCAGCAGTGGTGAAGTTTCACCCCTCCACTTT	CASSGEVSPLHF
-	TRBV5-1	-	TRBJ2-3	TGCGCCAGCAGCTTTCTTGGGGATACGCAGTATTTT	CASSFLGDTQYF
-	TRBV5-1	-	TRBJ1-2	TGCGCCAGCAGCACCGGGACATCGGGCTACACCTTC	CASSTGTSGYTF
-	TRBV7-9	TRBD2	TRBJ2-1	TGTGCCAGCATCAACTGGGGGACTAGTTTTTTCTTC	CASINWGTSFFF
-	TRBV19	TRBD2	TRBJ2-4	TGTGCCAGTAGTACCCTTGGGACTAGCGGGAGTTTGGGCAAAAACATTCAGTACTTC	CASSTLGTSGSLGKNIQYF
once	TRBV4-3	-	TRBJ2-7	TGCGCCAGCAGCCAAGTTGCGGCCCCTTTCTACGAGCAGTACTTC	CASSQVAAPFYEQYF
-	TRBV6-4	-	TRBJ1-2	TGTGCCAGCAGTGAGGCGCCGGGGGGCTATGGCTACACCTTC	CASSEAPGGYGYTF
-	TRBV28	-	TRBJ2-7	TGTGCCAGCAGGACCCGACAGGGAGGGACCTACGAGCAGTACTTC	CASRTRQGGTYEQYF
-	TRBV7-9	TRBD2	TRBJ2-3	TGTGCCAGCAGCTTAGGGGGACTAGCTGGAGATACGCAGTATTTT	CASSLGGLAGDTQYF
-	TRBV5-1	-	TRBJ2-5	TGCGCCAGCAGCTTGGGAGTGGGCGGGGCTCAAGAGACCCAGTACTTC	CASSLGVGGAQETQYF
-	TRBV4-1	-	TRBJ2-5	TGCGCCAGCAGCCAAGTTGTGGGGGTGGAGACCCAGTACTTC	CASSQVVGVETQYF